The 13 T cell receptor beta chains given below trace back to one sample, sequenced in a study of OX40 agonist ivuxolimab in advanced cancers. TCRdb keeps only in-frame clones here, not all; method: immunoSEQ multiplex PCR. The sample has 35,000 to 45,000 clones; 74% are singletons. Material: CD4+ or CD8+ T cells sorted from blood, obtained in a trial of the OX40 agonist ivuxolimab. These receptors all stem from an adult with an advanced solid tumor such as melanoma, head and neck, liver or kidney cancer.

The rearrangement joins TRBV11-2 to TRBJ1-2; the D gene is possibly TRBD1 (5 bases). Germline assignment: CDR1 SGHAT and CDR2 FQNNGV. V was trimmed by 6 bases and J by 6 bases, leaving 17 bases between them. This CDR3 is built from 14 residues. CDR3 DNA: TGTGCCAGCAGAGACAGTTACTTTGTCGATGGCTACACCTTC. It encodes CASRDSYFVDGYTF.

The V gene is TRBV18, the J gene TRBJ2-3; a weak D match, TRBD2 (6 bases). V shed 2 bases and J shed 2 bases, with 11 bases lying between them. The germline CDR1 and CDR2 sequences are KGHSH and LQKENI. The CDR3 consists of 15 residues. The CDR3 reads CASSPGGQPTDTQYF. Here the CDR3 DNA reads TGTGCCAGCTCACCAGGAGGGCAGCCCACAGATACGCAGTATTTT.

The chain couples TRBV30 to TRBJ2-5; the match to TRBD2 covers 10 bases. V lost 3 bases, J lost 5 bases, and 9 bases stayed unmatched. Germline CDR1 is GTSNPN and CDR2 is SVGIG (reference sequence). This CDR3 is built from 15 residues. CDR3 loop: CAWRDSSGGMETQYF. In DNA form, the CDR3 reads TGTGCCTGGAGGGATTCTAGCGGGGGTATGGAGACCCAGTACTTC.

V is TRBV5-4 and J is TRBJ2-4, with 7 bases identical to TRBD2. CDR3 length: 13 amino acids. Germline values: CDR1 SGHNT, CDR2 YYREEE (reference sequence). J gave up 9 bases and V 4 bases, and 7 bases lay outside the gene matches. This CDR3 is CASSQAGMGIQYF. The CDR3 DNA is TGTGCCAGCAGCCAAGCGGGGATGGGCATTCAGTACTTC.

This rearrangement joins TRBV28 to TRBJ1-4; D uncertain. V was trimmed by 4 bases and J by 4 bases, leaving 7 bases between them. This CDR3 has 13 amino acids. Germline values: CDR1 MDHEN, CDR2 SYDVKM. For the CDR3, the DNA is TGTGCCAGCAGTTCCGACGTTAATGAAAAACTGTTTTTT. It codes for CASSSDVNEKLFF.

The chain couples TRBV2 to TRBJ2-5, with TRBD2 matching over 11 bases. The length of the CDR3 is 14 residues. The junction had 5 bases not matched to a gene; V was cut back by 6 bases and J by 5 bases. The germline gives CDR1 SNHLY, CDR2 FYNNEI. CDR3 bases: TGTGCCAGCAGAATAGCGGGGGGGACCGAGACCCAGTACTTC. This encodes CASRIAGGTETQYF.

The rearrangement uses TRBV28 and TRBJ1-2, with D possibly TRBD1 on 5 matching bases. The germline V gene encodes CDR1 MDHEN and CDR2 SYDVKM. The CDR3 is 13 residues long. V lost 3 bases to trimming and J lost 5 bases, with 10 bases between them. The CDR3 sequence: CASSFDSVYGYTF. CDR3 coding DNA: TGTGCCAGCAGTTTCGACAGTGTGTATGGCTACACCTTC.

The chain employs TRBV4-1 and TRBJ1-6; the D gene is possibly TRBD1 (5 bases). CDR3 length: 15 residues. CDR1 is MGHRA, CDR2 YSYEKL, per germline. The germline V and J ends were trimmed by 0 bases and 7 bases, with 10 bases remaining between them. CDR3 sequence reads: CASSQDGQGNSPLHF. CDR3 in DNA: TGCGCCAGCAGCCAAGATGGTCAGGGCAATTCACCCCTCCACTTT.

This chain joins TRBV7-2 and TRBJ1-2; D possibly corresponds to TRBD1 (5 bases). The CDR3 is 14 amino acids. Between the trimmed V and J ends, which lost 5 bases and 0 bases, there was a span of 10 bases. Germline lookup yields CDR1 SGHTA and CDR2 FQGNSA. The CDR3 DNA reads as TGTGCCAGCAGCCTCGGGACGGCTAACTATGGCTACACCTTC. Translating it yields CASSLGTANYGYTF.

J is TRBJ2-7 and V is TRBV9, with 11 positions matching TRBD1. This CDR3 contains 16 residues. The germline gives CDR1 SGDLS, CDR2 YYNGEE. Trimming took 1 base from V and 6 from J; bases not matched to a gene: 9. CDR3 amino acids: CASSVSPGTGGSEQYF. CDR3 sequence (DNA): TGTGCCAGCAGCGTAAGCCCCGGGACAGGGGGTTCCGAGCAGTACTTC.

The gene calls are TRBV6-1 and TRBJ1-6; TRBD1 aligns across 8 bases. With 10 bases clipped from V and 6 bases from J, the junction kept 5 bases outside the gene matches. The CDR3 contains 13 residues. Looked up from germline, CDR1 is MNHNS and CDR2 is SASEGT. In DNA form, the CDR3 reads TGTGCCACTAGGACAGGGTCTAATTCACCCCTCCACTTT. Amino acid sequence: CATRTGSNSPLHF.

V is TRBV7-2 and J is TRBJ2-6; TRBD2 is a possible D gene (5 bases). This CDR3 region has 16 residues. Trimming left V 5 bases short and J 3 bases short, with 14 bases between. The germline CDR1 and CDR2 sequences are SGHTA and FQGNSA. CDR3: CASSTLGGFGANVLTF. The CDR3 coding sequence is TGTGCCAGCAGCACCCTAGGAGGCTTTGGGGCCAACGTCCTGACTTTC.

The chain combines TRBV6-6 with TRBJ2-7; D is unresolved. CDR3 length equals 13 residues. Trimming took off 0 bases at V and 1 base at J, with 4 bases between the two ends. Per germline, CDR1 MNHNY and CDR2 SVGAGI (reference sequence). CDR3 sequence: CASSYSASYEQYV. The CDR3, as DNA: TGTGCCAGCAGTTACTCCGCTTCCTACGAGCAGTACGTC.